This T cell receptor beta chain stems from a study of T cells in tuberculosis. Study-wide points: Active tuberculosis patients had shorter CDR3-alpha; the beta difference was nonsignificant.

The assay was immunoSEQ multiplex PCR, and TCRdb's table has in-frame clones only and misses some. Among roughly 34,000 clones listed, 85% to 95% were seen once. Unsorted cryopreserved PBMC were sequenced, averaging around 100,000 T cells per clinical donor. Note on this clone: No antigen is known for it.

The sample taken for sequencing was PBMCs. The receptor was derived from a donor between 10 and 35 years old with latent tuberculosis or without tuberculosis infection. Some clones in this sample may be carry-over from other donors' samples.

CDR3 coding DNA: TGCGCCAGCAGCCAAGATAGTGGACAGTTTAGTTATCAGCCCCAGCATTTT. It specifies CASSQDSGQFSYQPQHF. The chain has TRBV4-1 and TRBJ1-5, with D perhaps TRBD1 (6 bases). The CDR3 has 17 residues. V was clipped by 0 bases and J by 5 bases, with 17 bases between them. Looked up from germline, CDR1 is MGHRA and CDR2 is YSYEKL.